This TCR beta chain was obtained from a study of T cell responses to AZD1222 COVID-19 vaccine. As for the study in general: Both about-4-week and about-12-week second-dose recipients were combined.

The CDR3 length is 13 residues. Germline V gives CDR1 SEHNR, CDR2 FQNEAQ (reference sequence). Trimming stripped 5 bases from V and 2 bases from J, with 9 bases between. Study results and caveats: Unmutated variant regions are reportedly targeted by nearly half of spike-specific TCRs. Donors in the cohort were predominantly white British and more often female, and clonal diversity was possibly underestimated.

Repertoires were generated with immunoSEQ multiplex PCR, while TCRdb's copy carries only in-frame clones and drops some. Here the sample spans 100,000 to 150,000 clones, roughly 90% being singletons. Comments on this clone: As yet, its antigen is unknown. In the same sample, other DNA sequences code for this CDR3.

Material: peripheral blood, obtained on day 0 of AZD1222 vaccination. This chain links TRBV7-9 with TRBJ1-1; no firm D call. This TCR derives from an adult in good health. CDR3 in amino acids: CASSLVGNTEAFF. The DNA for the CDR3 is TGTGCCAGCAGCCTGGTGGGCAACACTGAAGCTTTCTTT.